This T cell receptor beta chain was recovered during a study of shared clonotypes between healthy human individuals. Assay used: immunoSEQ multiplex PCR; TCRdb lists only in-frame clones, some missing. The table shows around 2,000,000 clones, with around 96% occurring only once. Germline V CDR1 and CDR2: SEHNR, FQNEAQ (reference sequence). The germline V and J ends were trimmed by 2 bases and 1 base, with 11 bases remaining between them. This CDR3 is 15 amino acids long. Only CD45RO-negative cells positively selected for CCR7 counted as naive CD8 cells, so terminally differentiated effector memory CD45RA+ cells were excluded. Donors included only healthy HIV-negative adults lacking recent acute infections or vaccinations.

The sequence came from a man aged 18 to 29 in good health. The material sequenced was naive CD8+ T cells sorted from blood. The chain is built from TRBV7-9 and TRBJ1-1, with a tentative D call TRBD1 (6 bases). This CDR3 reads CASSLSTGENTEAFF. DNA for the CDR3: TGTGCCAGCAGCTTATCGACAGGAGAGAACACTGAAGCTTTCTTT.